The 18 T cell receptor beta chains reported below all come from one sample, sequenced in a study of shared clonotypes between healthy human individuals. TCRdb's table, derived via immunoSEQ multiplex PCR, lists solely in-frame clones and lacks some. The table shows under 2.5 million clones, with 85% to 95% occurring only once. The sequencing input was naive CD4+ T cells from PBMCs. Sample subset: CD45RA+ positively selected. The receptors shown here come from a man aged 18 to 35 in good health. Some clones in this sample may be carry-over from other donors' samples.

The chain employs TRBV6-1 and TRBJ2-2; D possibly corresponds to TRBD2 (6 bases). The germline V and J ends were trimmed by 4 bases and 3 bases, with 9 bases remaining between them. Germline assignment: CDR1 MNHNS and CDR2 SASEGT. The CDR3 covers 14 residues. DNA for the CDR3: TGTGCCAGCAGTGGGGACTTATACACCGGGGAGCTGTTTTTT. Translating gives CASSGDLYTGELFF.

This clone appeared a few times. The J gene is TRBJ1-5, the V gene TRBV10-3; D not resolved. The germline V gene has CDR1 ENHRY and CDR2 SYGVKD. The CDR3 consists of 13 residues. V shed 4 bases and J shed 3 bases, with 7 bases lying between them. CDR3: CAISVSVNQPQHF. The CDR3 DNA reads TGTGCCATCAGTGTCAGTGTCAATCAGCCCCAGCATTTT.

The CDR3 DNA reads as TGTGCCAGCAGCCCCGACAGGGGTATGGGCTACACCTTC. Protein product: CASSPDRGMGYTF. The gene calls are TRBV7-2 and TRBJ1-2, with TRBD1 matching 8 bases. From germline, CDR1 is SGHTA and CDR2 FQGNSA. The CDR3 extends over 13 amino acids. J lost 8 bases, V lost 5 bases, and 7 bases had no gene match. The full variable domain, rest sourced from reference TRBV7-2 and TRBJ1-2, is GAGVSQSPSNKVTEKGKDVELRCDPISGHTALYWYRQSLGQGLEFLIYFQGNSAPDKSGLPSDRFSAERTGGSVSTLTIQRTQQEDSAVYLCASSPDRGMGYTFGSGTRLTVV.

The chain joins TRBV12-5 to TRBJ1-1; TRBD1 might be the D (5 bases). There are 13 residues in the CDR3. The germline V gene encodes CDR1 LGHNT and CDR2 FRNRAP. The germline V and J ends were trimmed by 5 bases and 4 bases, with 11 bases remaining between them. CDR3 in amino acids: CASGRGEGTEAFF. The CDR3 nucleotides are TGTGCTAGTGGTCGAGGGGAAGGCACTGAAGCTTTCTTT.

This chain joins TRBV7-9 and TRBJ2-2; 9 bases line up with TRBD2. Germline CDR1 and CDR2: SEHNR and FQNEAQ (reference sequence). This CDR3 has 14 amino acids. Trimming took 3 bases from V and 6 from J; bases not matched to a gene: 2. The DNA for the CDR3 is TGTGCCAGCAGCTTTAGCGGGAGCCCCGGGGAGCTGTTTTTT. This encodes CASSFSGSPGELFF.

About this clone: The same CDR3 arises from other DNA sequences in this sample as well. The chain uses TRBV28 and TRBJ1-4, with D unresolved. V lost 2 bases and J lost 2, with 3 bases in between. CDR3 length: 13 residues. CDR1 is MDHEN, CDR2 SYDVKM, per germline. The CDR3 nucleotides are TGTGCCAGCAGTTTAAGGACTAATGAAAAACTGTTTTTT. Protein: CASSLRTNEKLFF.

CDR3 nucleotides: TGCGCCAGCAGCTTGGCCGGGCAGACCTATGAAAAACTGTTTTTT. Translated: CASSLAGQTYEKLFF. The chain couples TRBV5-1 to TRBJ1-4; no firm D call. The CDR3 is made up of 15 amino acids. Trimming removed 0 bases from V and 6 bases from J, with 12 bases in between. Germline V gene sequence: CDR1 SGHRS, CDR2 YFSETQ.

CDR3 region: CASSQDPPGGATNEKLFF. Here the CDR3 DNA reads TGCGCCAGCAGCCAAGATCCTCCTGGGGGTGCAACTAATGAAAAACTGTTTTTT. This chain joins TRBV4-3 and TRBJ1-4, with D possibly TRBD1 on 5 matching bases. Germline lookup yields CDR1 LGHNA and CDR2 YSLEER. Trimming took 0 bases from V and 0 from J, leaving 14 bases between them. This CDR3 contains 18 residues.

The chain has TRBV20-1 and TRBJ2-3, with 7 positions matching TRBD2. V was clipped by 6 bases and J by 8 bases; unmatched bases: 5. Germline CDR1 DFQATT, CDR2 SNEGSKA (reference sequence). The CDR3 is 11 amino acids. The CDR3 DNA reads TGCAGTGCGGGCGGGAGAGGTACGCAGTATTTT. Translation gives CSAGGRGTQYF.

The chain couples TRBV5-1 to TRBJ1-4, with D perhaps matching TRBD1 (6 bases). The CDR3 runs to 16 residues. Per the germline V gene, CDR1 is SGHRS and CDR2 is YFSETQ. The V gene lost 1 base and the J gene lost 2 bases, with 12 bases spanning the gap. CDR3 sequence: CASSLIAGATNEKLFF. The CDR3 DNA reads TGCGCCAGCAGCTTGATAGCAGGGGCCACTAATGAAAAACTGTTTTTT.

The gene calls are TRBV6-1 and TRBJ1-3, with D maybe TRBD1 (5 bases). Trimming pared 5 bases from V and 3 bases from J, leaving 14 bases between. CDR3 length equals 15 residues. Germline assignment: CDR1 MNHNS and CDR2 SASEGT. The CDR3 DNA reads TGTGCCAGCAGTCCCGCGGGGGGGTTTGGAAACACCATATATTTT. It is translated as CASSPAGGFGNTIYF.

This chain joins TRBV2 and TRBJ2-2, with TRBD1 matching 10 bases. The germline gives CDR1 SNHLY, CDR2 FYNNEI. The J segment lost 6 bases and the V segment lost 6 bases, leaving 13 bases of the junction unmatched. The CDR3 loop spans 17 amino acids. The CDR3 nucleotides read TGTGCCAGCAGAGAGGACAGGGGGGTTGGGTTTTCCGGGGAGCTGTTTTTT. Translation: CASREDRGVGFSGELFF.

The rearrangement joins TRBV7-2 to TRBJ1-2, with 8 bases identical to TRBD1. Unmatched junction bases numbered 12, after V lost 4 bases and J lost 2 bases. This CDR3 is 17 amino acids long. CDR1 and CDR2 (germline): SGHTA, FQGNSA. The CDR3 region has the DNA TGTGCCAGCAGCTCCCGACAGGGGTCCCTCGTGAACTATGGCTACACCTTC. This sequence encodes CASSSRQGSLVNYGYTF.

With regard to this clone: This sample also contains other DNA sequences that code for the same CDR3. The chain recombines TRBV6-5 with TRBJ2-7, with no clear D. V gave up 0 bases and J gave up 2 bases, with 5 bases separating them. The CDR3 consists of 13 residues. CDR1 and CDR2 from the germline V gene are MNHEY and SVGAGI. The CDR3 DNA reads TGTGCCAGCAGTTACTCCCTCACCTACGAGCAGTACTTC. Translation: CASSYSLTYEQYF.

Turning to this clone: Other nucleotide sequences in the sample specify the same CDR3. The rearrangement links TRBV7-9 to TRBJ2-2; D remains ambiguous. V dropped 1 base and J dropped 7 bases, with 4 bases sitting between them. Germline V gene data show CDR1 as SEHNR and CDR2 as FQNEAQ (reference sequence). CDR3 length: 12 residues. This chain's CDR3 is CASSLVGGELFF. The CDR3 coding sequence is TGTGCCAGCAGCTTAGTAGGCGGGGAGCTGTTTTTT. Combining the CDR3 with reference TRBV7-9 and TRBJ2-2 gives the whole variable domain DTGVSQNPRHKITKRGQNVTFRCDPISEHNRLYWYRQTLGQGPEFLTYFQNEAQLEKSRLLSDRFSAERPKGSFSTLEIQRTEQGDSAMYLCASSLVGGELFFGEGSRLTVL.

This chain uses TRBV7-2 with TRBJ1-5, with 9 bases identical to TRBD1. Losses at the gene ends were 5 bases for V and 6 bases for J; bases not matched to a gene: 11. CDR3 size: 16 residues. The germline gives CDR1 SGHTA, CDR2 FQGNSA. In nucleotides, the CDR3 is TGTGCCAGCAGCCGTTGGCCACAGGGGGCAGTTCAGCCCCAGCATTTT. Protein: CASSRWPQGAVQPQHF.

The CDR3 DNA sequence: TGTGCCAGCAGCGGGACAGGGAGTGGTCAGCCCCAGCATTTT. Translating it yields CASSGTGSGQPQHF. The rearrangement uses TRBV2 and TRBJ1-5, with TRBD1 matching over 9 bases. The V gene end was trimmed by 6 bases and the J gene end by 6 bases; junction bases not matched to a gene: 6. The V gene's germline CDR1 is SNHLY and CDR2 FYNNEI. The CDR3 spans 14 residues.

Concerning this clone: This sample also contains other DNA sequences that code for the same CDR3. The CDR3: CASSPGLAIETQYF. Written as DNA, the CDR3 is TGTGCCAGCAGCCCGGGACTAGCTATAGAGACCCAGTACTTC. V and J are TRBV7-9 and TRBJ2-5; TRBD2 matches at 9 bases. The CDR3 is made up of 14 amino acids. After removal of 5 bases from V and 4 bases from J, the junction contained 5 bases not matched to a gene. Germline CDR1 SEHNR, CDR2 FQNEAQ (reference sequence). The full variable domain, with the rest looked up from reference TRBV7-9 and TRBJ2-5, is DTGVSQNPRHKITKRGQNVTFRCDPISEHNRLYWYRQTLGQGPEFLTYFQNEAQLEKSRLLSDRFSAERPKGSFSTLEIQRTEQGDSAMYLCASSPGLAIETQYFGPGTRLLVL.